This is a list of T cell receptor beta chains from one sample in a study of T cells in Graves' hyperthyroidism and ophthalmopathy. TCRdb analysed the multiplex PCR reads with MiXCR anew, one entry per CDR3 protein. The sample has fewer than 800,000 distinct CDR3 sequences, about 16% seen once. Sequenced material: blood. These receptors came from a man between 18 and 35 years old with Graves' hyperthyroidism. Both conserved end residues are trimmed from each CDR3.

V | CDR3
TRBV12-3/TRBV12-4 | ASSFGVTNIQY
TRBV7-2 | ASSLLPGRNNQPQH
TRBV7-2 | ASNPMNYGYT
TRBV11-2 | ASSLASLYGGPLSTYEQY
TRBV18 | ASSPRGGVNQPQH
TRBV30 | AWSVQNEQF
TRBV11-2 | ASSSPGLHATNEKLF
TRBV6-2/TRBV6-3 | ASSSPDYLLQETQY
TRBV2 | ASTSTWNNEQF
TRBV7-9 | ASSLKDGSLYEQY
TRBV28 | ASSLGPVGRESEGWRELF
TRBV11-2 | ASSSLGLEQF
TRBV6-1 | ASSPGGRGLGSYNEQF
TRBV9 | ASSVGDTLNTEAF